This T cell receptor beta chain was observed in a study of shared clonotypes between healthy human individuals. V lost 5 bases, J lost 5 bases, and 3 bases stayed unmatched. The length of the CDR3 is 13 residues. Germline V lookup: CDR1 SEHNR, CDR2 FQNEAQ (reference sequence). Study conclusions and caveats: Estimated richness values were generally larger in naive subsets than in memory subsets.

Here immunoSEQ multiplex PCR was the method, and the copy in TCRdb shows in-frame clones only, minus some. This repertoire shows 500,000 to 550,000 clones, more than 95% found once; its top ten account for around 0.066%. Notes on this clone: Antigen: not known. Within the sample, other DNA sequences also encode this same CDR3.

The chain links TRBV7-9 to TRBJ2-5; 9 positions match TRBD1. The sample consisted of naive CD4+ T cells sorted from blood. Subset given: CD45RA+ positively selected. The sequence was collected from a woman in her 30s in good health. CDR3 protein: CASSRTGEETQYF. CDR3 nucleotide sequence: TGTGCCAGCAGCCGGACAGGGGAGGAGACCCAGTACTTC. Looking up the rest from reference TRBV7-9 and TRBJ2-5 gives the full variable domain: DTGVSQNPRHKITKRGQNVTFRCDPISEHNRLYWYRQTLGQGPEFLTYFQNEAQLEKSRLLSDRFSAERPKGSFSTLEIQRTEQGDSAMYLCASSRTGEETQYFGPGTRLLVL.